A selection of T cell receptor beta chains follows, all from one sample in a study of response to subunit inactivated influenza vaccine. TCRdb itself ran the RT-PCR reads through MiXCR, one entry per CDR3 protein. The sample holds about 570,000 distinct CDR3 sequences, roughly 10% seen once. These data also featured in a second study, about T cells expressing NK-cell markers.

The material was PBMCs from blood, obtained on the day of vaccination. These receptors all come from a man aged 45-60 years who received an inactivated influenza vaccine. The CDR3 runs from the conserved cysteine through the conserved F or W. Each record gives: D gene, V gene, J gene, clone size, CDR3 DNA, CDR3 protein. The D gene is left open where the match is weak. Rows give clone size only sometimes, using once, few, many, or a class for an expanded clone.

>NA|TRBV29-1|TRBJ2-1|many
TGCAGCGTTGACGGTGTGAGGGAGCAGTTCTTC
CSVDGVREQFF
>TRBD1|TRBV2|TRBJ2-7|NA
TGTGCCAGCAGTGACAGGACAGGGTCCTACGAGCAGTACTTC
CASSDRTGSYEQYF
>TRBD2|TRBV29-1|TRBJ2-1|many
TGCAGCGTTTCGACTAGCGGGAGTTTGGGTGAGCAGTTCTTC
CSVSTSGSLGEQFF
>NA|TRBV12-3/TRBV12-4|TRBJ2-2|few
TGTGCCAGCAGTTTCGCCAGTGACACCGGGGAGCTGTTTTTT
CASSFASDTGELFF
>NA|TRBV4-1|TRBJ2-5|NA
TGCGCCAGCAGCCAGCTGGGAACCGTTATGGAGACCCAGTACTTC
CASSQLGTVMETQYF
>NA|TRBV6-2/TRBV6-3|TRBJ2-7|many
TGTGCCAGCAGTCTCGTGAAGTGGGACGAGCAGTACTTC
CASSLVKWDEQYF
>NA|TRBV20-1|TRBJ2-2|NA
TGCAGTGCAAAGCCATACAAGAACACCGGGGAGCTGTTTTTT
CSAKPYKNTGELFF
>NA|TRBV20-1|TRBJ2-7|many
TGCAGTGCTCCCGACAGCTACGAGCAGTACTTC
CSAPDSYEQYF
>NA|TRBV15|TRBJ2-7|NA
TGTGCCACCAGCAGTCTTAGGGGGACATTATTCTTC
CATSSLRGTLFF
>TRBD2|TRBV9|TRBJ2-3|few
TGTGCCAGCAGCGTAGAGGCTAGCGGGGGGCGCACAGATACGCAGTATTTT
CASSVEASGGRTDTQYF
>TRBD2|TRBV25-1|TRBJ2-3|NA
TGTGCCAGCAGTGATAGACTAGCGGGAATCACAGATACGCAGTATTTT
CASSDRLAGITDTQYF
>TRBD1|TRBV12-3/TRBV12-4|TRBJ2-3|NA
TGTGCCAGCAGTCGTCCCGGGACAGGGCACAAACCCCGTGGTCGAGGTACGCAGTATTTT
CASSRPGTGHKPRGRGTQYF
>TRBD2|TRBV9|TRBJ2-1|few
TGTGCCAGCCTGACTAACACGGGAGGGCCGGGAAATGAGCAGTTCTTC
CASLTNTGGPGNEQFF
>NA|TRBV12-3/TRBV12-4|TRBJ2-1|few
TGTGCCAGCCTTCCGTCCGGCCGGCTCTACAATGAGCAGTTCTTC
CASLPSGRLYNEQFF
>TRBD1|TRBV30|TRBJ2-5|few
TGTGCCTGGGACAGGGTTTTCCAAGAGACCCAGTACTTC
CAWDRVFQETQYF
>TRBD2|TRBV12-3/TRBV12-4|TRBJ2-2|NA
TGTGCCAGCGGAAAAGCGGGGGGGCTAACCGGGGAGCTGTTTTTT
CASGKAGGLTGELFF
>NA|TRBV7-2|TRBJ2-6|NA
TGTGCCAGCAGCTTAGGCAGGACCTCTGGGGCCAACGTCCTGACTTTC
CASSLGRTSGANVLTF
>TRBD2|TRBV20-1|TRBJ2-3|NA
TGCAGTGCACCCCCGGGGGGTAGCACAGATACGCAGTATTTT
CSAPPGGSTDTQYF
>NA|TRBV2|TRBJ2-2|NA
TGTGCCAGCATCGGTTCCGGCGGGGAGCTGTTTTTT
CASIGSGGELFF
>NA|TRBV11-2|TRBJ2-7|NA
TGTGCCAGCAGCTTACTTGGGGGGCGCAGGGCCCTCTCCTACGAGCAGTACTTC
CASSLLGGRRALSYEQYF
>TRBD1|TRBV20-1|TRBJ2-5|NA
TGCAGTGCCACGCGACAGGGGATCCCGGAGACCCAGTACTTC
CSATRQGIPETQYF
>TRBD1|TRBV27|TRBJ1-4|NA
TGTGCCAGCAGTCCGGACAGGGGCGGAAAACTGTTTTTT
CASSPDRGGKLFF
>TRBD2|TRBV7-3|TRBJ2-7|NA
TGTGCCAGCAGCTTACAACCTAGCGGGATGGCGGACGAGCAGTACTTC
CASSLQPSGMADEQYF
>NA|TRBV6-5|TRBJ2-1|many
TGTGCCAGCAGTTACTCGCCTGGTAATGAGCAGTTCTTC
CASSYSPGNEQFF
>NA|TRBV10-3|TRBJ2-5|few
TGTGCCATCAGTGAGTCTCCAGGAGAGACCCAGTACTTC
CAISESPGETQYF
>NA|TRBV15|TRBJ1-5|NA
TGTGCCACCAGCAGAGCCCGTGGCGGACTCTCGGGTCAGCCCCAGCATTTT
CATSRARGGLSGQPQHF
>NA|TRBV6-1|TRBJ1-2|NA
TGTGCCAGCAGTGACTTCCGAGACTCTGGCTACACCTTC
CASSDFRDSGYTF
>NA|TRBV14|TRBJ2-4|NA
TGTGCCAGCAGCCATTCGCGGCTAGCCAAAAACATTCAGTACTTC
CASSHSRLAKNIQYF
>TRBD2|TRBV20-1|TRBJ2-7|NA
TGCAGTGCAAGGACTAGCGGGAGCCAAAAGCACTTC
CSARTSGSQKHF
>TRBD1|TRBV29-1|TRBJ1-1|few
TGCAGCGTGGGACAGGGCCTTAGCACTGAAGCTTTCTTT
CSVGQGLSTEAFF
>NA|TRBV5-1|TRBJ2-3|NA
TGCGCCAGCAGCTTTCGGCGTCTCATGAGCACAGATACGCAGTATTTT
CASSFRRLMSTDTQYF
>NA|TRBV6-2/TRBV6-3|TRBJ2-2|NA
TGTGCCAGCAGTATCCTCACGAGGGAGCTGTTTTTT
CASSILTRELFF
>NA|TRBV5-1|TRBJ2-7|few
TGCGCCAGCAGCTTGGCCTACGGGACCCTCTCCCGGCAGTACTTC
CASSLAYGTLSRQYF